The 12 T cell receptor beta chains below all came from one sample that was sequenced in a study of radiotherapy plus CTLA-4 blockade in lung cancer. Data came from immunoSEQ multiplex PCR; TCRdb stores just in-frame clones and leaves some out. Among 130,000 or so clones listed, 70% to 90% were seen once. Sequenced material: peripheral blood, taken from a patient treated with radiotherapy plus ipilimumab. The receptors here all came from a human donor with non-small cell lung cancer that progressed on radiotherapy plus ipilimumab.

This clone was seen a single time. J is TRBJ1-5 and V is TRBV15; tentative D call: TRBD1 (5 bases). The V end was cut by 0 bases, the J end by 5 bases, with 11 bases between. CDR3 size: 15 residues. The germline V gene encodes CDR1 LNHNV and CDR2 YYDKDF (reference sequence). The CDR3 bases are TGTGCCACCAGCAGAGATCTGGGGCAGCATCAGCCCCAGCATTTT. Encoded protein: CATSRDLGQHQPQHF.

This clone has just one count. The chain carries TRBV14 and TRBJ2-5, with a tentative D call TRBD1 (6 bases). TRBJ2-7 explains the end of the DNA better; the J call may be wrong. This CDR3 region has 16 residues. CDR1 is SGHDN and CDR2 is FVKESK in the germline V gene. CDR3 DNA sequence: TGTGCCAGCAGCCCAGGATTGGGGGCGAACTCCTACGAGCAGTACTTC. This codes for CASSPGLGANSYEQYF.

This clone was counted between two and nine times. CDR3 DNA sequence: TGTGCCTGGAGGCGCAGCGGGATTTTGTTTGAGCAGTTCTTC. As protein: CAWRRSGILFEQFF. The rearrangement links TRBV30 to TRBJ2-1, with 7 bases fitting TRBD2. Germline values: CDR1 GTSNPN, CDR2 SVGIG (reference sequence). CDR3 size: 14 residues. V gave up 3 bases and J gave up 9 bases; unmatched junction bases: 11.

The chain couples TRBV19 to TRBJ1-5; no firm D call. Germline loops: CDR1 LNHDA, CDR2 SQIVND (reference sequence). The V gene lost 4 bases and the J gene lost 7 bases, with 17 bases spanning the gap. CDR3 length: 15 amino acids. In nucleotides, the CDR3 is TGTGCCAGTAGTACCTCTAGGGCGACTGGGCAGCCCCAGCATTTT. Protein: CASSTSRATGQPQHF.

The chain employs TRBV18 and TRBJ1-1, with D possibly being TRBD1 (5 bases). Germline assignment: CDR1 KGHSH and CDR2 LQKENI. The CDR3 runs 16 residues. V lost 6 bases and J 1 base, leaving 18 bases between the germline ends. CDR3 sequence reads: CASSAGTGMGNTEAFF. The DNA of the CDR3 is TGTGCCAGCTCCGCGGGAACAGGTATGGGGAACACTGAAGCTTTCTTT.

V is TRBV13 and J is TRBJ2-3, with TRBD2 matching 16 bases. CDR3 length: 19 amino acids. CDR1 PRHDT and CDR2 FYEKMQ come from the germline V gene (reference sequence). J was trimmed by 4 bases and V by 4 bases; bases with no gene match: 11. CDR3 loop: CASSYAGTSGRASPDTQYF. In DNA form, the CDR3 reads TGTGCCAGCAGCTACGCCGGGACTAGCGGGAGGGCCAGCCCAGATACGCAGTATTTT.

The CDR3 loop reads CASSYPGLNYNEQFF. DNA of the CDR3: TGTGCCAGCAGTTACCCCGGACTCAACTACAATGAGCAGTTCTTC. The chain uses TRBV6-6 and TRBJ2-1; maybe TRBD2 (5 bases). CDR1 and CDR2 from the germline V gene are MNHNY and SVGAGI (reference sequence). V lost 2 bases and J lost 3, with 11 bases in between. This CDR3 region has 15 residues.

V and J are TRBV6-1 and TRBJ1-2; D not certain. V was shortened by 7 bases and J by 4 bases, with 10 bases between the two germline ends. The CDR3 covers 12 residues. Looked up from germline, CDR1 is MNHNS and CDR2 is SASEGT. CDR3 coding DNA: TGTGCCAGCACGTTAGCGGCCTATGGCTACACCTTC. This codes for CASTLAAYGYTF.

The rearrangement links TRBV5-5 to TRBJ2-2; D call uncertain. Per the germline V gene, CDR1 is SGHKS and CDR2 is YYEKEE (reference sequence). The germline V and J ends were trimmed by 4 bases and 6 bases, with 7 bases remaining between them. The CDR3 is made up of 12 amino acids. CDR3 region: CASSTLSGELFF. The CDR3 DNA sequence: TGTGCCAGCAGCACTTTGTCCGGGGAGCTGTTTTTT.

The gene calls are TRBV7-8 and TRBJ2-1, with 7 bases aligning to TRBD2. There are 16 residues in the CDR3. Looked up from germline, CDR1 is SGHVS and CDR2 is FQNEAQ. With 7 bases clipped from V and 9 bases from J, the junction kept 18 bases outside the gene matches. This CDR3 reads CASIPPPRGRAPEQFF. CDR3 nucleotides: TGTGCCAGCATTCCACCCCCCCGCGGGAGAGCCCCTGAGCAGTTCTTC.

The chain is built from TRBV5-1 and TRBJ1-3; maybe TRBD1 (5 bases). Trimming took 0 bases from V and 2 from J, leaving 9 bases between them. The CDR3 extends over 15 amino acids. The germline gives CDR1 SGHRS, CDR2 YFSETQ. For the CDR3, the DNA is TGCGCCAGCAGCTTGGGGTGGGGGACTGGAAACACCATATATTTT. Translated: CASSLGWGTGNTIYF.

The CDR3 region has the DNA TGTGCCAGCACCCCATCAGGGTTCTATGGCTACACCTTC. The encoded protein is CASTPSGFYGYTF. The chain is built from TRBV5-5 and TRBJ1-2, with D possibly matching TRBD1 (5 bases). The V end lost 6 bases, the J end lost 4 bases, and 13 bases lay between the germline ends. CDR3 length equals 13 residues. Looked up from germline, CDR1 is SGHKS and CDR2 is YYEKEE (reference sequence). The whole variable domain, remainder taken from reference TRBV5-5 and TRBJ1-2, is DAGVTQSPTHLIKTRGQQVTLRCSPISGHKSVSWYQQVLGQGPQFIFQYYEKEERGRGNFPDRFSARQFPNYSSELNVNALLLGDSALYLCASTPSGFYGYTFGSGTRLTVV.